Listed here are 21 T cell receptor beta chains from one sample, sequenced in a study of blood T cell repertoires in COVID-19. The protocol was immunoSEQ multiplex PCR, while the TCRdb copy is restricted to in-frame clones and leaves out a portion. The sample shows about 330,000 clones, over 70% of them seen only once. Sequencing used PBMCs or T cells enriched from blood (not recorded which). These receptors were obtained from a man aged 25 to 45 who had recovered from COVID-19.

The chain has TRBV6-1 and TRBJ1-2; the D gene is possibly TRBD1 (6 bases). The CDR3 runs to 15 residues. Trimming cost V 3 bases and J 5 bases, with 16 bases left between them. In germline, CDR1 is MNHNS, CDR2 SASEGT. CDR3 residues: CASSESDREGYGYTF. CDR3 in DNA: TGTGCCAGCAGTGAGTCGGACAGAGAAGGGTATGGCTACACCTTC.

The V and J genes are TRBV6-5 and TRBJ2-4, with 8 bases identical to TRBD1. V shed 4 bases and J 4 bases; nucleotides not matched to a gene: 6. The germline V gene has CDR1 MNHEY and CDR2 SVGAGI. The CDR3 length is 15 residues. This CDR3 is CASSLVTGGKNIQYF. The DNA for the CDR3 is TGTGCCAGCAGTTTGGTTACAGGGGGTAAAAACATTCAGTACTTC.

The genes are TRBV18 and TRBJ2-2, with 7 bases identical to TRBD1. Germline CDR1 reads KGHSH; CDR2 reads LQKENI. J was trimmed by 3 bases and V by 3 bases; bases with no gene match: 1. The CDR3 runs to 14 residues. The CDR3 DNA reads TGTGCCAGCTCACCCGACAGGGACACCGGGGAGCTGTTTTTT. Translation: CASSPDRDTGELFF.

This sequence joins TRBV4-2 and TRBJ2-3, with 7 nucleotides matching TRBD1. In germline, CDR1 is LGHNA, CDR2 YNFKEQ. CDR3 length equals 13 residues. Losses at the gene ends were 5 bases for V and 5 bases for J; bases not matched to a gene: 4. The CDR3, as DNA: TGTGCCAGCAGCGGACAGGCGGGAGATACGCAGTATTTT. Translated, it gives CASSGQAGDTQYF.

The CDR3 loop is CASSRGTAYNQPQHF. The CDR3 DNA is TGTGCCAGCAGTCGCGGGACAGCCTACAATCAGCCCCAGCATTTT. J is TRBJ1-5 and V is TRBV2, with 7 bases aligning to TRBD1. The germline CDR1 and CDR2 sequences are SNHLY and FYNNEI. The CDR3 has 15 residues. Trimming removed 5 bases from V and 3 bases from J; junction bases left unmatched: 7.

The chain carries TRBV28 and TRBJ2-4; 7 bases line up with TRBD1. V lost 3 bases to trimming and J lost 3 bases; unmatched junction nucleotides: 8. The CDR3 extends over 16 amino acids. Germline lookup yields CDR1 MDHEN and CDR2 SYDVKM. The CDR3 sequence is CASSFGTHRGKNIQYF. The CDR3 DNA follows: TGTGCCAGCAGTTTCGGGACCCACAGGGGCAAAAACATTCAGTACTTC.

This chain connects TRBV19 to TRBJ1-5; 8 positions agree with TRBD1. Losses at the gene ends were 3 bases for V and 7 bases for J; bases not matched to a gene: 17. Germline assignment: CDR1 LNHDA and CDR2 SQIVND (reference sequence). The CDR3 spans 18 residues. CDR3 protein: CASSIMSGGTRGQQPQHF. CDR3 sequence (DNA): TGTGCCAGTAGTATCATGAGTGGGGGCACCAGGGGGCAACAGCCCCAGCATTTT.

This clone was counted at least ten times. The chain is built from TRBV19 and TRBJ2-1; no firm D call. The germline gives CDR1 LNHDA, CDR2 SQIVND (reference sequence). The CDR3 extends over 13 amino acids. CDR3 in amino acids: CASGWNSYNEQFF. The CDR3 DNA is TGTGCTTCCGGGTGGAACTCCTACAATGAGCAGTTCTTC.

In this sample, this clone turned up a few times. This chain connects TRBV6-5 to TRBJ1-1, with a weak D call TRBD1 (6 bases). The CDR3 is 14 residues long. Germline CDR1 MNHEY, CDR2 SVGAGI. V gave up 6 bases and J gave up 4 bases, with 15 bases separating them. The CDR3 sequence: CASSTGLGATEAFF. CDR3 nucleotides: TGTGCCAGCAGCACCGGGTTGGGGGCCACTGAAGCTTTCTTT.

The chain combines TRBV4-2 with TRBJ1-5; 10 bases line up with TRBD1. V was pared by 4 bases and J by 7 bases, with 4 bases of the junction left unmatched. This CDR3 contains 14 residues. The germline gives CDR1 LGHNA, CDR2 YNFKEQ. This CDR3 reads CASSLDRGGQPQHF. DNA of the CDR3: TGTGCCAGCAGCCTGGACAGGGGGGGACAGCCCCAGCATTTT.

The CDR3 nucleotides are TGCGCCAGCGGGCAGGGTGGGACCGGGGAGCTGTTTTTT. Amino acid sequence: CASGQGGTGELFF. The chain carries TRBV10-2 and TRBJ2-2; D possibly corresponds to TRBD1 (5 bases). The length of the CDR3 is 13 residues. Germline assignment: CDR1 WSHSY and CDR2 SAAADI. V was clipped by 8 bases and J by 5 bases, with 12 bases between them.

This chain connects TRBV11-3 to TRBJ2-1; no clear D gene. CDR3 length equals 14 residues. V was cut by 2 bases and J by 0 bases, with 5 bases left in between. Germline CDR1 reads SGHNT; CDR2 reads YENEEA. CDR3 bases: TGTGCCAGCAGCTTAAGGAGCTCCTACAATGAGCAGTTCTTC. Amino acid sequence: CASSLRSSYNEQFF. The variable domain in full, completed from reference TRBV11-3 and TRBJ2-1, reads EAGVVQSPRYKIIEKKQPVAFWCNPISGHNTLYWYLQNLGQGPELLIRYENEEAVDDSQLPKDRFSAERLKGVDSTLKIQPAELGDSAVYLCASSLRSSYNEQFFGPGTRLTVL.

The V call is TRBV11-3, the J call TRBJ2-2; possibly TRBD2 for D (8 bases). Trimming removed 5 bases from V and 3 bases from J, with 13 bases in between. The CDR3 covers 15 residues. Germline V lookup: CDR1 SGHNT, CDR2 YENEEA. The CDR3 loop is CASSREGADTGELFF. In nucleotides, the CDR3 is TGTGCCAGCAGCCGGGAGGGGGCGGACACCGGGGAGCTGTTTTTT. Supplemented by reference TRBV11-3 and TRBJ2-2, the full variable domain reads EAGVVQSPRYKIIEKKQPVAFWCNPISGHNTLYWYLQNLGQGPELLIRYENEEAVDDSQLPKDRFSAERLKGVDSTLKIQPAELGDSAVYLCASSREGADTGELFFGEGSRLTVL.

This chain joins TRBV6-5 and TRBJ2-7; D is uncertain. The CDR3 is made up of 14 amino acids. Germline V gives CDR1 MNHEY, CDR2 SVGAGI. Trimming shortened V by 6 bases and J by 0 bases, and 12 bases separated the two germline ends. The CDR3 bases are TGTGCCAGCAGGGAGTTGAGGAGCTCCTACGAGCAGTACTTC. Residues: CASRELRSSYEQYF.

This chain uses TRBV19 with TRBJ1-6; perhaps TRBD1 as D (5 bases). Germline assignment: CDR1 LNHDA and CDR2 SQIVND (reference sequence). The CDR3 length is 15 residues. V dropped 3 bases and J dropped 7 bases, with 13 bases sitting between them. In nucleotides, the CDR3 is TGTGCCAGTAGTATCAGAGGACATCGAAATTCACCCCTCCACTTT. Translating it yields CASSIRGHRNSPLHF.

The chain joins TRBV10-1 to TRBJ2-7; 9 bases align to TRBD1. The trim removed 6 bases at V and 4 bases at J, leaving 7 bases unmatched. Germline CDR1 WNHNN, CDR2 SYGVQD (reference sequence). This CDR3 region has 14 residues. CDR3 region: CASSGTGIFYEQYF. In DNA form, the CDR3 reads TGCGCCAGCAGCGGGACAGGGATTTTTTACGAGCAGTACTTC.

CDR3 DNA: TGTGCCACCAGTGATTTAACTAGCGCTCACTTAGAGACCCAGTACTTC. It encodes CATSDLTSAHLETQYF. The genes are TRBV24-1 and TRBJ2-5; TRBD2 matches 7 bases. Germline V gives CDR1 KGHDR, CDR2 SFDVKD. Unmatched junction bases numbered 8, after V lost 1 base and J lost 4 bases. CDR3 length equals 16 residues.

The chain links TRBV18 to TRBJ1-2; 11 positions match TRBD1. V dropped 6 bases and J dropped 4; count of bases not matched to a gene: 10. Per germline, CDR1 KGHSH and CDR2 LQKENI. This CDR3 is 16 amino acids long. As DNA, the CDR3 is TGTGCCAGCTCCCAAGGACAGGGGGCCTCGGGCTATGGCTACACCTTC. This encodes CASSQGQGASGYGYTF.

The J gene is TRBJ1-1, the V gene TRBV27; no reliable D call. The ends were cut back, 2 bases at V and 2 bases at J, with 6 bases in the middle. The CDR3 consists of 13 residues. CDR1 is MNHEY, CDR2 SMNVEV, per germline (reference sequence). The CDR3 DNA sequence: TGTGCCAGCAGTTTAGGGCACAACACTGAAGCTTTCTTT. Encoded protein: CASSLGHNTEAFF.

The chain employs TRBV5-1 and TRBJ2-2, with a tentative D call TRBD1 (6 bases). This CDR3 region has 17 residues. Per germline, CDR1 SGHRS and CDR2 YFSETQ. V gave up 7 bases and J gave up 2 bases, with 21 bases separating them. The CDR3 bases are TGCGCCAGCGGAGAGGGTGGGGGCAACCTCAACACCGGGGAGCTGTTTTTT. This encodes CASGEGGGNLNTGELFF.

The chain recombines TRBV10-3 with TRBJ2-4; 7 bases match TRBD1. This CDR3 comprises 14 residues. CDR1 and CDR2 (germline): ENHRY, SYGVKD. V was pared by 2 bases and J by 6 bases, with 4 bases of the junction left unmatched. The DNA for the CDR3 is TGTGCCATCAGTGAGGGGGACAGCACAAACATTCAGTACTTC. Its translation is CAISEGDSTNIQYF.